The entry below gives a single T cell receptor (beta chain) sequence along with its context. It lacks a known antigen. Per-base qualities were not stored, and no clone one base away is much larger. Sequencing relied on an Illumina NovaSeq 6000. cDNA libraries for TCRalpha and TCRbeta were prepared by 5'RACE using constant-segment primers, with sample barcodes and unique molecular identifiers added. Trizol reagent was used to extract RNA from every sample. Library amplification was performed in two PCR steps, and a second sample barcode and Illumina TruSeq adapters were introduced in the second step. Sequencing of libraries was performed on an Illumina NovaSeq with 2 x 150 bp paired-end reads. On the authors' methods: With migec v1.2.7, reads were demultiplexed and then collapsed into UMI-guided consensus sequences. Using mixcr v2.1.11, UMI consensuses were aligned to TRA and TRB V and J templates and then assembled into clonotypes. Expanded or contracted clonotypes were those called significant by both edgeR and NoisET, with noise models trained on biological replicates. For edgeR calls, the thresholds were a false discovery rate-adjusted p below 0.01 and a log2 fold-change of 1. PCA with hierarchical clustering of max-normalized trajectories of the 1000 most abundant clonotypes was used as exploratory dynamics analysis. Separately sequenced CD4+ and CD8+ repertoires were used to assign the CD4 or CD8 phenotype of responding clones. TCRdb trimmed public reads at Q25 via fastp, called clones via MiXCR and kept in-frame beta chains. Records with the same CDR3 protein are collapsed into one entry carrying the most frequent genes and DNA. What appears here as the V and J calls and clone size reflects TCRdb's work, not the paper's. The sample table holds approximately 100,000 distinct CDR3 sequences, of which over 15% were seen once. Around 28% of the sample is taken by the ten largest.

Ficoll-Paque density gradient centrifugation was the method used to isolate PBMCs. This sample is part of a study of T-cell memory formation after mild COVID-19 (dated by TCRdb to the early 2020s). Broadly, across the study: TCR sequence clusters from the two donors were found to be largely donor specific. In a couple of donors, T-cell clones that expanded and contracted after mild COVID-19 were tracked by sequencing TCRalpha and TCRbeta repertoires over time. The cohort was made up of two young adult volunteers, one female and one male, who were previously healthy.

What the study reported, not specific to this receptor: Only a couple of mild cases were covered by the study, and larger cohorts that include severe cases with pre-infection samples were considered necessary. Clones that contracted from day 15 to 85 showed balanced CD4/CD8 phenotypes, whereas a second wave of clones that expanded from day 15 to 37 leaned towards CD4+. Some responding clones were found in pre-infection memory, which suggests that pre-existing cross-reactive memory T cells took part in the SARS-CoV-2 response. Contracting CD4+ clones turned up mainly in the CM and EM memory subsets, whereas EMRA was where CD8+ clones were enriched. SARS-CoV-2 specificity of the second-wave clones peaking on day 37 was not confirmed.

Per the germline V gene (reference sequence), DFQATT is the CDR1 and SNEGSKA is the CDR2. Including the terminal cysteine and phenylalanine, the CDR3 comprises 14 residues. Only CDR3 DNA is held: 42 bases, read in frame from base 1. V is trimmed back by 0 bases and J by 8 bases, and the junction contains 5 bases that no gene match accounts for. Here the chain combines TRBV20-1 and TRBJ2-1, and 9 junctional nucleotides match TRBD2. This sequence was found in an adult woman who had mild COVID-19 (a few samples of this study predate the infection). The sample titles of this study are shuffled in the database, so cell type and time point are left out; the donor was told from shared clones. Source material: PBMCs or a T cell subset sorted from them (not recorded which). The nucleotide sequence is given as TGCAGTGCTAGAGATAGCGGGAGTTCGGATGAGCAGTTCTTC. Its product reads: CSARDSGSSDEQFF.